The T cell receptor beta chain described here comes from a study of control samples from healthy donors and cancer patients. Trimming at V came to 7 bases and at J to 9 bases, leaving 12 bases not matched to a gene. The germline V gene encodes CDR1 SNHLY and CDR2 FYNNEI. The CDR3 runs 15 residues. Assay used: immunoSEQ multiplex PCR; TCRdb lists only in-frame clones, some missing. Of some 100,000 clones in the sample, roughly 93% were seen once. The sequenced sample was blood. The receptor was isolated from a man younger than 35 in good health. The J gene is TRBJ1-6, the V gene TRBV2; 7 nucleotides match TRBD1. CDR3 sequence (DNA): TGTGCCAGCACCAACCTTGGGCAGGGGGGTTCACCCCTCCACTTT. This encodes CASTNLGQGGSPLHF.